This T cell receptor beta chain was sequenced during a study of T-cell memory formation after mild COVID-19. Study overall: Largely donor-specific TCR clusters were found.

Amplification by 5'RACE using constant-segment primers produced TCR alpha and TCR beta cDNA libraries that carried sample barcodes and UMIs. TCRdb ran MiXCR on the 5' RACE reads and lists one entry per CDR3 protein. The profile covers 550,000 to 700,000 distinct CDR3 sequences, with 17% appearing a single time and roughly 7.8% taken by the ten largest. About this clonotype itself: Antigen specificity is unknown.

Study results and caveats: Largely, contracting CD4+ clones fell within CM and EM, and contracting CD8+ clones within EMRA. The study detected some responding clones in pre-infection memory, suggesting cross-reactive memory joined.

V was pared by 1 base and J by 7 bases, with 14 bases between. CDR1 is SEHNR and CDR2 is FQNEAQ in the germline V gene (reference sequence). The CDR3 loop spans 15 amino acids. The receptor was isolated from an adult woman who had mild COVID-19 (a few samples of this study predate the infection). Cell type and time point are not known. The genes are TRBV7-9 and TRBJ1-5, with D maybe TRBD1 (5 bases). The sample consisted of PBMCs or a T cell subset sorted from them (not recorded which). CDR3 sequence (DNA): TGTGCCAGCAGCTTAGTCGGGGCAGGGCGCCAGCCCCAGCATTTT. This codes for CASSLVGAGRQPQHF.